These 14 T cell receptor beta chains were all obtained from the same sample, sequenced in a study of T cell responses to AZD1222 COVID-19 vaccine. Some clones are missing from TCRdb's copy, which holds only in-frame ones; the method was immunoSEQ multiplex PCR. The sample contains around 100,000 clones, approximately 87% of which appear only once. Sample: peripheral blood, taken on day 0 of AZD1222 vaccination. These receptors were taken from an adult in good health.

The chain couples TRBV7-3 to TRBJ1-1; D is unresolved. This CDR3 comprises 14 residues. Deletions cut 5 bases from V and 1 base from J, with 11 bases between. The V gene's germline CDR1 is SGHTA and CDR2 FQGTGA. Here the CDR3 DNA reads TGTGCCAGCAGCCAGACAATGGGGAACACTGAAGCTTTCTTT. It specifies CASSQTMGNTEAFF.

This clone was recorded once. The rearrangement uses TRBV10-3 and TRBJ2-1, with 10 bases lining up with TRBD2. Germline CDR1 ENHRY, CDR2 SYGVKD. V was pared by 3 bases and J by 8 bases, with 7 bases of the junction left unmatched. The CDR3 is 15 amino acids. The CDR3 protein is CAISDPSGGGDEQFF. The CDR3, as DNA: TGTGCCATCAGTGACCCGAGCGGGGGGGGAGATGAGCAGTTCTTC.

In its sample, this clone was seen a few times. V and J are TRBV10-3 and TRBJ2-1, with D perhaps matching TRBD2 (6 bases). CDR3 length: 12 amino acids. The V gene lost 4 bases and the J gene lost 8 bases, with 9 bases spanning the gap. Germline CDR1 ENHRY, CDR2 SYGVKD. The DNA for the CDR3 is TGTGCCATCAGTGGTAGCGGATATGAGCAGTTCTTC. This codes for CAISGSGYEQFF.

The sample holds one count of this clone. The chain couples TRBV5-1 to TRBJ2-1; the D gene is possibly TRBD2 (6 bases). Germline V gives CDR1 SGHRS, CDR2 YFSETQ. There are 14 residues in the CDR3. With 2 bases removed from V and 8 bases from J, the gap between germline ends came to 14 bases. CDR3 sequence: CASSFAGLTDEQFF. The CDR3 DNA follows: TGCGCCAGCAGCTTCGCGGGACTCACCGATGAGCAGTTCTTC.

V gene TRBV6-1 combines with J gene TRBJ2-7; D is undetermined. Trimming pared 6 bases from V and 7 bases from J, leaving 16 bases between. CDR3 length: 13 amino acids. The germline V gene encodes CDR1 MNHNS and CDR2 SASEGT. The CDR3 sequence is CASSQLVRDEQYF. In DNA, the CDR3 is TGTGCCAGCAGCCAACTCGTAAGGGATGAGCAGTACTTC.

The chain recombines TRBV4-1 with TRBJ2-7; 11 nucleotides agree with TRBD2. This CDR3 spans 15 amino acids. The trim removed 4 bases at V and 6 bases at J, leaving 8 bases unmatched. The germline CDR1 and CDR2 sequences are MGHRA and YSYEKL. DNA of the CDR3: TGCGCCAGCAGCCTACTCGGACTAGCGGGCAGCGAGCAGTACTTC. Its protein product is CASSLLGLAGSEQYF.

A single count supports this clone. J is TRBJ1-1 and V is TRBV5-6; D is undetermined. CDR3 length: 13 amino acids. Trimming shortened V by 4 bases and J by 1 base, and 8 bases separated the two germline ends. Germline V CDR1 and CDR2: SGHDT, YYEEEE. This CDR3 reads CASSQDPNTEAFF. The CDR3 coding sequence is TGTGCCAGCAGCCAGGACCCGAACACTGAAGCTTTCTTT.

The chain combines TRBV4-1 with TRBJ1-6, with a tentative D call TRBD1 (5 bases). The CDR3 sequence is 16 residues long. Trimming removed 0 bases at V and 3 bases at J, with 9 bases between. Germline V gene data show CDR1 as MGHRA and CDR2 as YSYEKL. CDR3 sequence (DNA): TGCGCCAGCAGCCAAGAAGGGGCTTACTATAATTCACCCCTCCACTTT. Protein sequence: CASSQEGAYYNSPLHF.

The CDR3 DNA reads as TGCGCCAGCAGGTCAACCGCAGGGGGGAATAATTCACCCCTCCACTTT. Residues: CASRSTAGGNNSPLHF. V usage is TRBV5-1 and J usage is TRBJ1-6; TRBD1 matches at 7 bases. Trimming removed 5 bases from V and 5 bases from J; junction bases left unmatched: 10. The CDR3 spans 16 residues. Germline CDR1 reads SGHRS; CDR2 reads YFSETQ.

CDR3 loop: CASSWQGGQPQHF. The CDR3 DNA sequence: TGTGCCAGTAGTTGGCAGGGAGGTCAGCCCCAGCATTTT. The V call is TRBV19, the J call TRBJ1-5, with D tentatively TRBD1 (5 bases). There are 13 residues in the CDR3. Germline assignment: CDR1 LNHDA and CDR2 SQIVND (reference sequence). V lost 5 bases and J lost 6, with 11 bases in between.

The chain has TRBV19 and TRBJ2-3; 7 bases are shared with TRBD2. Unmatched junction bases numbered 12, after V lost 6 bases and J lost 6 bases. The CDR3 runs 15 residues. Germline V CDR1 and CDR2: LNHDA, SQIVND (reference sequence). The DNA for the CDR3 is TGTGCCAGTAGGCGTGCAGCGGGATTCGTGGATACGCAGTATTTT. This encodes CASRRAAGFVDTQYF.

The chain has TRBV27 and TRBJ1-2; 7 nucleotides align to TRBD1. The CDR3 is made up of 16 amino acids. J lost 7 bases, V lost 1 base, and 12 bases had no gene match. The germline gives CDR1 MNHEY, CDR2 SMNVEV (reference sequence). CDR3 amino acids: CASSLFADRRYFGYTF. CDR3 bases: TGTGCCAGCAGTTTATTCGCGGACAGGCGCTACTTTGGCTACACCTTC.

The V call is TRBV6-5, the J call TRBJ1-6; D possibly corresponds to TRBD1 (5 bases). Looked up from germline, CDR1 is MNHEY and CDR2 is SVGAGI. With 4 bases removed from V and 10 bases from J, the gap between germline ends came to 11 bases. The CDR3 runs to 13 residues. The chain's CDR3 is CASSWTRESPLHF. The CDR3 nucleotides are TGTGCCAGCAGTTGGACAAGGGAATCACCCCTCCACTTT.

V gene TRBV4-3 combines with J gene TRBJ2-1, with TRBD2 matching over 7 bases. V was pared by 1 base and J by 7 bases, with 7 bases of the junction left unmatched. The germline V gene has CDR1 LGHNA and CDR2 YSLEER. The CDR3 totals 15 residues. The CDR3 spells CASSQGGRERNEQFF. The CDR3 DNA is TGCGCCAGCAGCCAAGGAGGGCGGGAGCGGAATGAGCAGTTCTTC.